Listed below are T cell receptor beta chains from one sample, sequenced in a study of blood T cell repertoires in COVID-19. Generated by immunoSEQ multiplex PCR, the TCRdb table keeps only in-frame clones and is missing some. The sample holds over 55,000 clones, approximately 88% seen once. Sequencing input: peripheral blood. These receptors all stem from a man aged 50 to 60 with active COVID-19. CDR3s include the opening cysteine and the closing phenylalanine or tryptophan. A D gene is named only where the DNA matches it firmly. Not all rows give a size; the values are once, few, many and, for expanded clones, a class.

d_call	cdr3_length	v_call	clone_size	j_call	cdr3_aa	cdr3_nt
.	13	TRBV7-8	.	TRBJ2-7	CASSLGKLYEQYF	TGTGCCAGCAGCTTAGGCAAACTATACGAGCAGTACTTC
.	11	TRBV2	.	TRBJ2-5	CARSRGETQYF	TGTGCCAGGTCGAGGGGGGAGACCCAGTACTTC
TRBD1	15	TRBV5-1	.	TRBJ2-5	CASSVIGGPQETQYF	TGCGCCAGCAGCGTAATAGGGGGCCCCCAAGAGACCCAGTACTTC
.	15	TRBV18	.	TRBJ1-2	CASSPNSGGAYGYTF	TGTGCCAGCTCACCCAACTCGGGGGGAGCCTATGGCTACACCTTC
.	13	TRBV18	.	TRBJ2-3	CASSRAEVDTQYF	TGTGCCAGCTCACGGGCAGAAGTAGATACGCAGTATTTT
.	13	TRBV7-9	.	TRBJ2-7	CASSFGTNYEQYF	TGTGCCAGCAGCTTCGGCACTAACTACGAGCAGTACTTC
TRBD1	13	TRBV2	.	TRBJ2-5	CASRKETGKTQYF	TGTGCCAGCAGGAAAGAGACAGGGAAGACCCAGTACTTC
.	14	TRBV7-2	.	TRBJ1-3	CASSLDNSGNTIYF	TGTGCCAGCAGCTTAGATAACTCTGGAAACACCATATATTTT
TRBD2	19	TRBV7-9	once	TRBJ2-4	CASSLASSGSIGAKNIQYF	TGTGCCAGCAGCTTAGCGTCTAGCGGGAGTATCGGGGCCAAAAACATTCAGTACTTC
.	14	TRBV7-2	.	TRBJ1-1	CASSLGGFETEAFF	TGTGCCAGCAGCTTGGGGGGTTTTGAGACTGAAGCTTTCTTT
TRBD1	15	TRBV10-3	.	TRBJ2-2	CAIRLGTGATGELFF	TGTGCCATCAGGTTGGGGACAGGGGCCACCGGGGAGCTGTTTTTT
.	14	TRBV9	.	TRBJ2-7	CASSVGPDSYEQYF	TGTGCCAGCAGCGTAGGACCGGACAGCTACGAGCAGTACTTC
.	15	TRBV4-3	.	TRBJ2-2	CASSQAFPSLGELFF	TGCGCCAGCAGCCAAGCCTTTCCTAGCCTCGGGGAGCTGTTTTTT
TRBD1	15	TRBV19	.	TRBJ1-4	CASSSRTGSGEKLFF	TGTGCCAGTAGCTCAAGGACAGGGTCCGGTGAAAAACTGTTTTTT
.	18	TRBV7-8	once	TRBJ2-1	CASSLEVYGSPSYNEQFF	TGTGCCAGCAGCTTAGAAGTTTACGGGAGCCCCTCCTACAATGAGCAGTTCTTC
.	16	TRBV7-9	.	TRBJ1-2	CASSFSGLIANYGYTF	TGTGCCAGCAGCTTTAGTGGACTGATAGCTAACTATGGCTACACCTTC
TRBD1	13	TRBV2	once	TRBJ1-5	CASRGTGNQPQHF	TGTGCCAGCAGAGGGACAGGTAATCAGCCCCAGCATTTT
.	13	TRBV5-8	once	TRBJ2-5	CASSPYGGETQYF	TGTGCCAGCAGCCCTTACGGCGGAGAGACCCAGTACTTC
.	14	TRBV19	.	TRBJ1-1	CASSPNNRNTEAFF	TGTGCCAGTAGTCCCAACAACCGGAACACTGAAGCTTTCTTT
TRBD2	15	TRBV12-5	few	TRBJ2-1	CASGPPAGAYNEQFF	TGTGCTAGTGGTCCCCCAGCGGGAGCCTACAATGAGCAGTTCTTC
.	15	TRBV9	.	TRBJ2-3	CASSDRGFSTDTQYF	TGTGCCAGCAGCGATCGGGGGTTTAGCACAGATACGCAGTATTTT
.	19	TRBV5-1	.	TRBJ2-6	CASSLLAHSAEGGANVLTF	TGCGCCAGCAGCTTGTTGGCCCATTCCGCGGAAGGCGGAGCCAACGTCCTGACTTTC
TRBD2	16	TRBV19	.	TRBJ2-2	CASSPRLAGNTGELFF	TGTGCCAGTAGTCCCAGACTAGCAGGAAACACCGGGGAGCTGTTTTTT
.	15	TRBV5-4	.	TRBJ2-7	CASSATVGQGYEQYF	TGTGCCAGCAGCGCTACCGTCGGGCAGGGCTACGAGCAGTACTTC
TRBD2	14	TRBV10-1	.	TRBJ2-1	CASSEGTSGGVQFF	TGCGCCAGCAGTGAAGGGACTAGCGGGGGGGTGCAGTTCTTC
.	12	TRBV10-3	.	TRBJ2-7	CAIRDNAYEQYF	TGTGCCATCAGGGACAACGCCTACGAGCAGTACTTC
TRBD1	13	TRBV6-6	.	TRBJ1-2	CASSYRLGDSLAF	TGTGCCAGCAGTTATCGGCTTGGGGACAGCTTGGCCTTC
.	13	TRBV29-1	.	TRBJ2-1	CSVLRSSYNEQFF	TGCAGCGTTCTGAGGAGCTCCTACAATGAGCAGTTCTTC
.	16	TRBV13	.	TRBJ2-5	CASSSSALTPQETQYF	TGTGCCAGCAGCTCCTCCGCGCTAACGCCCCAAGAGACCCAGTACTTC
.	14	TRBV20-1	few	TRBJ1-5	CSASKSGGSQPQHF	TGCAGTGCTAGTAAGAGCGGGGGCAGTCAGCCCCAGCATTTT
.	14	TRBV30	.	TRBJ1-6	CAWSVLTDHSPLHF	TGTGCCTGGAGTGTACTGACAGACCATTCACCCCTCCACTTT
.	14	TRBV30	.	TRBJ1-3	CAWSSTASGNTIYF	TGTGCCTGGAGTTCCACAGCCTCTGGAAACACCATATATTTT
TRBD2	13	TRBV4-1	.	TRBJ2-1	CASSQREGYEQFF	TGCGCCAGCAGCCAGCGGGAGGGTTATGAGCAGTTCTTC
TRBD2	16	TRBV7-6	.	TRBJ2-2	CASSPSPAGNTGELFF	TGTGCCAGCAGCCCTAGTCCAGCGGGAAACACCGGGGAGCTGTTTTTT
TRBD2	13	TRBV27	.	TRBJ2-7	CASKLASSYEQYF	TGTGCCAGCAAACTAGCGTCCTCCTACGAGCAGTACTTC
.	14	TRBV9	.	TRBJ2-5	CASSHGGIQETQYF	TGTGCCAGCAGCCACGGCGGGATCCAAGAGACCCAGTACTTC
TRBD2	14	TRBV20-1	once	TRBJ2-7	CSASDSGRNYEQYF	TGCAGTGCTAGTGATAGCGGGAGGAACTACGAGCAGTACTTC
.	15	TRBV3-1/TRBV3-2	.	TRBJ2-2	CASSRGGPSTGELFF	TGTGCCAGCAGCCGGGGGGGGCCGAGCACCGGGGAGCTGTTTTTT
.	15	TRBV9	.	TRBJ1-3	CASSVVPGSGNTIYF	TGTGCCAGCAGCGTAGTCCCAGGATCTGGAAACACCATATATTTT
TRBD1	14	TRBV28	.	TRBJ2-7	CASRTGTGPYEQYF	TGTGCCAGCAGGACTGGGACAGGCCCCTACGAGCAGTACTTC
.	14	TRBV3-1/TRBV3-2	.	TRBJ2-4	CASSQSGAKNIQYF	TGTGCCAGCAGCCAGTCCGGGGCCAAAAACATTCAGTACTTC
TRBD2	15	TRBV5-4	.	TRBJ2-3	CASSQKAGGTDTQYF	TGTGCCAGCAGCCAGAAGGCGGGGGGCACAGATACGCAGTATTTT
.	14	TRBV2	.	TRBJ2-7	CASSPLDRGNEQYF	TGTGCCAGCAGTCCCTTGGACAGAGGGAACGAGCAGTACTTC
TRBD1	15	TRBV6-4	.	TRBJ2-6	CASSVDRAGANVLTF	TGTGCCAGCAGTGTGGACAGGGCGGGGGCCAACGTCCTGACTTTC
TRBD1	15	TRBV11-2	.	TRBJ2-7	CASSWGAQGAIEQYF	TGTGCCAGCAGCTGGGGGGCACAGGGGGCTATCGAGCAGTACTTC
.	14	TRBV5-6	.	TRBJ1-1	CASSLGSGFTEAFF	TGTGCCAGCAGCTTGGGCTCAGGCTTCACTGAAGCTTTCTTT
.	15	TRBV5-6	.	TRBJ1-2	CASIPNQGNYYGYTF	TGTGCCAGCATCCCCAACCAGGGAAACTACTATGGCTACACCTTC
.	13	TRBV7-9	.	TRBJ1-4	CASSFYSDEKLFF	TGTGCCAGCAGCTTTTATTCTGATGAAAAACTGTTTTTT
.	13	TRBV10-3	.	TRBJ2-1	CAISQALWNEQFF	TGTGCCATCAGTCAGGCCTTATGGAATGAGCAGTTCTTC
.	19	TRBV19	.	TRBJ2-2	CASSIAWEVVFRSTGELFF	TGTGCCAGTAGTATCGCCTGGGAGGTCGTGTTCCGATCGACCGGGGAGCTGTTTTTT
.	14	TRBV2	.	TRBJ2-7	CASEITGHSYEQYF	TGTGCCAGCGAAATCACAGGTCACTCCTACGAGCAGTACTTC
.	15	TRBV21-1	.	TRBJ2-3	CASSKVIGGGDTQYF	TGTGCCAGCAGCAAAGTGATCGGGGGGGGTGATACGCAGTATTTT
.	20	TRBV21-1	.	TRBJ2-1	CASSKARGLAGGNVYNEQFF	TGTGCCAGCAGCAAAGCGAGGGGACTAGCGGGAGGGAACGTCTACAATGAGCAGTTCTTC